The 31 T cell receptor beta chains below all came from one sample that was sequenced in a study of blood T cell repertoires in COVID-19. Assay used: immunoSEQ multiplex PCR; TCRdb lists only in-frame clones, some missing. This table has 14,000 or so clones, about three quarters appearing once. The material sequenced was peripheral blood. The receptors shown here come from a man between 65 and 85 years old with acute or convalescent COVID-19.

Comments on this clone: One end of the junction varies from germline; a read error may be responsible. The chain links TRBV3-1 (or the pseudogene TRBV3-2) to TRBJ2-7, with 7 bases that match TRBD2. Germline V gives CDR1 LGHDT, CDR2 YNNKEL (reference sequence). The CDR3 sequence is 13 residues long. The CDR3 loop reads CASSQARGRGLNF. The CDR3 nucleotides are TGTGCCAGCAGCCAGGCACGGGGGAGGGGCCTAAACTTC.

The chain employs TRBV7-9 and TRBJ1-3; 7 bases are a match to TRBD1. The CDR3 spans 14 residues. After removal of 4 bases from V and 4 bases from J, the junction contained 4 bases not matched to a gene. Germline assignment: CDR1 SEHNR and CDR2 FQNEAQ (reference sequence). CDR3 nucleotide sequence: TGTGCCAGCAGCTGGAGACAGGGCGGAAACACCATATATTTT. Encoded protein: CASSWRQGGNTIYF.

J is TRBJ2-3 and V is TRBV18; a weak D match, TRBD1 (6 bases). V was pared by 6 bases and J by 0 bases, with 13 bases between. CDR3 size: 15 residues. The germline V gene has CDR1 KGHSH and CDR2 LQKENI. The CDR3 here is CASSTGTKSTDTQYF. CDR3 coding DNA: TGTGCCAGCTCGACCGGGACAAAAAGCACAGATACGCAGTATTTT.

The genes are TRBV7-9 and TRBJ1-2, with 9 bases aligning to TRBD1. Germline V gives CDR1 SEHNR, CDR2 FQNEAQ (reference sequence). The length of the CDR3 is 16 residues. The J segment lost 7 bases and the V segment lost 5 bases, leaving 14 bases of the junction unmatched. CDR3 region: CASSPVLGTGTTGYTF. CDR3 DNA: TGTGCCAGCAGCCCGGTTTTAGGGACAGGGACCACTGGCTACACCTTC.

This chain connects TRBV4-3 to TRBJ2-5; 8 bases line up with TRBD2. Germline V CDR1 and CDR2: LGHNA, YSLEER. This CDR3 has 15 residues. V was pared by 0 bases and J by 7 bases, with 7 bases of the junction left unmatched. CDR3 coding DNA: TGCGCCAGCAGCCAAGAGAGCGGGGGCGCGGGGACCCAGTACTTC. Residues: CASSQESGGAGTQYF.

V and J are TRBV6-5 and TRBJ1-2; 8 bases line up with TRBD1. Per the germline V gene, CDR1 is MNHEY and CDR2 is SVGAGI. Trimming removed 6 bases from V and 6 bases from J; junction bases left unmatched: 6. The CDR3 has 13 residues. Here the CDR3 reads CASRSQGADGYTF. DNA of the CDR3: TGTGCCAGCAGGTCGCAGGGGGCTGATGGCTACACCTTC.

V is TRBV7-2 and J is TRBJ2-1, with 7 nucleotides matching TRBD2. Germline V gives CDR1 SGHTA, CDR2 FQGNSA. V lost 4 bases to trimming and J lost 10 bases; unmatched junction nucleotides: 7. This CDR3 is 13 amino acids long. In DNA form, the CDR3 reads TGTGCCAGCAGCTACGGACTAGTTCGGGAGCAGTTCTTC. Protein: CASSYGLVREQFF.

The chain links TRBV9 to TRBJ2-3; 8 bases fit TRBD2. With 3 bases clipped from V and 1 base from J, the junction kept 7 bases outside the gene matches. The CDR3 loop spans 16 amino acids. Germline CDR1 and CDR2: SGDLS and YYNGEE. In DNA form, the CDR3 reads TGTGCCAGCAGCGCCGGGACTAGAGGTGGCACAGATACGCAGTATTTT. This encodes CASSAGTRGGTDTQYF.

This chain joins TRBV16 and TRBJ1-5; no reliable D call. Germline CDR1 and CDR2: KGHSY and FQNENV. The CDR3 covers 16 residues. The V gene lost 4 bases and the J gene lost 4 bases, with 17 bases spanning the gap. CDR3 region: CASSPGVRGVNQPQHF. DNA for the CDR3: TGTGCCAGCAGCCCTGGGGTGCGGGGTGTAAATCAGCCCCAGCATTTT.

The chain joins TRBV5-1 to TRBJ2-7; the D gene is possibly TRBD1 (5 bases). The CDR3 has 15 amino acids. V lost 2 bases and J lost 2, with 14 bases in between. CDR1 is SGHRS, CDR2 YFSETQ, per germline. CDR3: CASSFQAGAPYEQYF. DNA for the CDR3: TGCGCCAGCAGCTTTCAGGCTGGGGCTCCCTACGAGCAGTACTTC.

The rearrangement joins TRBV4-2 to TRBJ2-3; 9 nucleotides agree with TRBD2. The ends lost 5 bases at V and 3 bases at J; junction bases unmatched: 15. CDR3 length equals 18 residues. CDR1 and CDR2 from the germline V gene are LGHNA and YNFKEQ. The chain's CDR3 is CASSSSAGGSPGTDTQYF. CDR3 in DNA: TGTGCCAGCAGCTCCTCTGCGGGAGGGTCCCCCGGAACAGATACGCAGTATTTT.

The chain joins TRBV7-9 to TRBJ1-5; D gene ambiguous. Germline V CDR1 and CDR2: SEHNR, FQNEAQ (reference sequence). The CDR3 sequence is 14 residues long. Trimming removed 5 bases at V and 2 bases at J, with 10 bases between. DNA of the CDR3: TGTGCCAGCAGCCTGAGTATCGGCAATCAGCCCCAGCATTTT. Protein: CASSLSIGNQPQHF.

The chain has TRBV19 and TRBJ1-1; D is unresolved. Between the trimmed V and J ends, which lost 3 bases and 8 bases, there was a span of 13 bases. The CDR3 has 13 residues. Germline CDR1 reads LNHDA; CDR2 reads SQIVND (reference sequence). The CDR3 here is CASSIFGEGEAFF. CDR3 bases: TGTGCCAGTAGTATTTTCGGGGAAGGAGAAGCTTTCTTT. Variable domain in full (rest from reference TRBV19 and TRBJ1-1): DGGITQSPKYLFRKEGQNVTLSCEQNLNHDAMYWYRQDPGQGLRLIYYSQIVNDFQKGDIAEGYSVSREKKESFPLTVTSAQKNPTAFYLCASSIFGEGEAFFGQGTRLTVV.

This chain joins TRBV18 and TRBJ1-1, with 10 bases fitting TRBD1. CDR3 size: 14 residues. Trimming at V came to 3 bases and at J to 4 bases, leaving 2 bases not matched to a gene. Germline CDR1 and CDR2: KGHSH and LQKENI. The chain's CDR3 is CASSPTGGGTEAFF. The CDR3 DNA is TGTGCCAGCTCACCGACAGGGGGCGGCACTGAAGCTTTCTTT.

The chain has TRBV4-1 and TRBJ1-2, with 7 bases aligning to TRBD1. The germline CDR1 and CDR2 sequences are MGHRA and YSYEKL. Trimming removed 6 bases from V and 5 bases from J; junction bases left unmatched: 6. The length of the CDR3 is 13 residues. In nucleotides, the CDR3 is TGCGCCAGCAGAGGCAGGGGGTCGTATGGCTACACCTTC. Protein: CASRGRGSYGYTF.

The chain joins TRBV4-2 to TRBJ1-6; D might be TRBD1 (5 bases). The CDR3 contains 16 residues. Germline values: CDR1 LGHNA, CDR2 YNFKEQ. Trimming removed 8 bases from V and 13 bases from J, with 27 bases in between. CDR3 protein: CASCLGGWWGGSPLHF. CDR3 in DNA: TGTGCCAGCTGCCTTGGGGGGTGGTGGGGGGGATCTCCCCTCCACTTT.

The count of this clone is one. The CDR3 sequence: CASSQGTSREQFF. The CDR3 nucleotides read TGTGCCAGCAGCCAAGGGACTAGCCGTGAGCAGTTCTTC. The J gene is TRBJ2-1, the V gene TRBV3-1 (or the pseudogene TRBV3-2), with TRBD2 matching over 8 bases. J was trimmed by 9 bases and V by 1 base; bases with no gene match: 2. The germline V gene encodes CDR1 LGHDT and CDR2 YNNKEL (reference sequence). There are 13 residues in the CDR3.

In nucleotides, the CDR3 is TGCGCCAGCAGCCAAGTAATCGGAGCCGGTTACGAGCAGTACTTC. Translating gives CASSQVIGAGYEQYF. This chain connects TRBV4-3 to TRBJ2-7; unclear D gene. Germline V gene data show CDR1 as LGHNA and CDR2 as YSLEER. The ends were cut back, 1 base at V and 4 bases at J, with 14 bases in the middle. The CDR3 loop spans 15 amino acids.

CDR3 in DNA: TGTGCCAGCAGCTTGGACCGTCCTAATAAGCAGTACTTC. Translating gives CASSLDRPNKQYF. The rearrangement joins TRBV5-6 to TRBJ2-7, with D unresolved. Trimming pared 0 bases from V and 8 bases from J, leaving 12 bases between. Germline V gives CDR1 SGHDT, CDR2 YYEEEE. This CDR3 has 13 residues.

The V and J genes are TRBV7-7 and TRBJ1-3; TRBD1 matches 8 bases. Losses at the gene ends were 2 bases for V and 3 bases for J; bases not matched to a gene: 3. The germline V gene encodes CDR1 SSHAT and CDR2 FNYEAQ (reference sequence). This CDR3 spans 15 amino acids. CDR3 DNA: TGTGCCAGCAGCTTATCGACAGGGGTTGGAAACACCATATATTTT. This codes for CASSLSTGVGNTIYF.

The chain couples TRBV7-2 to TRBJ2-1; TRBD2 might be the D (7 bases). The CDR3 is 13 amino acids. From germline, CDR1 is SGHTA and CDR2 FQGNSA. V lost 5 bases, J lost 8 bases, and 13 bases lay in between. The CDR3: CASSAGRGDEQFF. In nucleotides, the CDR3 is TGTGCCAGCAGCGCGGGGAGGGGGGATGAGCAGTTCTTC.

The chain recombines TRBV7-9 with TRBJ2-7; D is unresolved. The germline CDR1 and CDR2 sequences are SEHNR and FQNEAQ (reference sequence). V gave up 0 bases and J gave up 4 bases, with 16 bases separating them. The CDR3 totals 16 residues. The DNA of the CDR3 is TGTGCCAGCAGCTTAGCGCTGTCGCCTATAACTTACGAGCAGTACTTC. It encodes CASSLALSPITYEQYF.

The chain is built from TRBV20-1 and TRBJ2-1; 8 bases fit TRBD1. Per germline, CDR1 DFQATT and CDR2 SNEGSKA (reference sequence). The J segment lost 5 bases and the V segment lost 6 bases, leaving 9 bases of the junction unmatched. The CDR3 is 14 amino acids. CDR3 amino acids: CSASDRGKDNEQFF. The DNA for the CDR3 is TGCAGTGCGAGTGACAGGGGAAAGGACAATGAGCAGTTCTTC.

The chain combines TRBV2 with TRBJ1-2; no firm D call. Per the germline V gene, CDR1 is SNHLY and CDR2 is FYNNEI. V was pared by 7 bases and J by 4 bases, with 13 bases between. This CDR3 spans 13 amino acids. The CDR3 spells CASTAGLGYGYTF. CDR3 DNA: TGTGCCAGCACTGCCGGGTTGGGCTATGGCTACACCTTC.

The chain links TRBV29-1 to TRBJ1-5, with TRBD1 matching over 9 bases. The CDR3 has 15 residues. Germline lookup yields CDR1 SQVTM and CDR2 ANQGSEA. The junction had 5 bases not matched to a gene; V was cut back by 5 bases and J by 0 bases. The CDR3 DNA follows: TGCAGCGTTCTCACAGGGGGCAGTAGCAATCAGCCCCAGCATTTT. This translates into CSVLTGGSSNQPQHF.

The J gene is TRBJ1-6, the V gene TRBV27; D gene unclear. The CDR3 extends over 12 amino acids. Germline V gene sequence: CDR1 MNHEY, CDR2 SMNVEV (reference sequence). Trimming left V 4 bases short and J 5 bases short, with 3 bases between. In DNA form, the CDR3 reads TGTGCCAGCAGTTCTAATAATTCACCCCTCCACTTT. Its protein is CASSSNNSPLHF.

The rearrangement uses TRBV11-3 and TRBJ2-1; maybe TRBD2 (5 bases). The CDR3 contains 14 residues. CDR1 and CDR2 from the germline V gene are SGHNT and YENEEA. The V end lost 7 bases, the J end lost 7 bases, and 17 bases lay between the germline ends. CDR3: CASKGRGGNNEQFF. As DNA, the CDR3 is TGTGCCAGCAAGGGTCGTGGAGGAAATAATGAGCAGTTCTTC.

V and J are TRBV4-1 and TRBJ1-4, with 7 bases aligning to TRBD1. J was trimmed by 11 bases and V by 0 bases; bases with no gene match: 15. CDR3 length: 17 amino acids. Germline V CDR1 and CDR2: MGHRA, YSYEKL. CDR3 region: CASSQDEAQGPRGKLFF. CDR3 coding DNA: TGCGCCAGCAGCCAAGATGAGGCACAGGGGCCGAGGGGTAAACTGTTTTTT.

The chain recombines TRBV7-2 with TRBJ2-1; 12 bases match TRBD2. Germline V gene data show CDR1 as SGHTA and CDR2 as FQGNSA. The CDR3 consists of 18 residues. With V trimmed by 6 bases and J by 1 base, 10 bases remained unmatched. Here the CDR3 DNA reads TGTGCCAGCAGACTAGCGGGGGGAGTCGGTGGATCCTACAATGAGCAGTTCTTC. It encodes CASRLAGGVGGSYNEQFF.

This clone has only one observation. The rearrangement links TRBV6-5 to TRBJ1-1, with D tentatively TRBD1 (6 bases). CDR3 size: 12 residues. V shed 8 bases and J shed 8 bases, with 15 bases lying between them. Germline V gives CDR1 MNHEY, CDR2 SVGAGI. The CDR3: CASGKIDREAFF. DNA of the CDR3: TGTGCCAGCGGGAAGATTGACAGGGAAGCTTTCTTT.

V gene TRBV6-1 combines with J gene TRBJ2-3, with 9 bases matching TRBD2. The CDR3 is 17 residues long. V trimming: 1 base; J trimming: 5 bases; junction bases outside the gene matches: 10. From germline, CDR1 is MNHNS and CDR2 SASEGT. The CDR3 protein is CASSEDGRGGRLDTQYF. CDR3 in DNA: TGTGCCAGCAGTGAAGATGGGCGGGGGGGCCGTCTAGATACGCAGTATTTT.